This TCR beta chain appears in the sequencing data of a study of CD8 T cells in ankylosing spondylitis. This clonotype was seen only a few times. As yet, its antigen is unknown. CDR3 length: 14 residues. Losses at the gene ends were 2 bases for V and 9 bases for J; bases not matched to a gene: 3. Library preparation for TCR beta used quantitative 5'-RACE with molecular barcodes. One entry per CDR3 protein results from TCRdb running MiXCR on the 5' RACE reads. The profile shows 300,000 to 400,000 distinct CDR3 sequences, 20% to 25% of them singletons. Study-level findings and limits: Eight or nine highly homologous variants made up a TCR beta motif that seemed to typify ankylosing spondylitis blood.

Sequenced material: blood, either unsorted or a sorted T cell fraction (not recorded which). This clonotype was obtained from a male donor with ankylosing spondylitis. The rearrangement links TRBV12-3 or TRBV12-4 to TRBJ2-1; 11 positions agree with TRBD2. The CDR3 spells CASSLLLAGAEQFF. In DNA form, the CDR3 reads TGTGCCAGCAGTTTATTACTAGCGGGAGCTGAGCAGTTCTTC.